The 16 T cell receptor beta chains below come from one sample, sequenced in a study of blood T cell repertoires in COVID-19. TCRdb keeps only in-frame clones here, not all; method: immunoSEQ multiplex PCR. The table has 250,000 to 300,000 clones, 86% seen once. Specimen: peripheral blood. These TCRs come from a woman in her 30s with COVID-19, enrolled during active disease.

CDR3 nucleotides: TGTGCCAGCAGGTTCGGGGGATCCTACGAGCAGTACTTC. This gives the protein CASRFGGSYEQYF. The chain employs TRBV14 and TRBJ2-7, with D possibly TRBD2 on 6 matching bases. CDR3 length equals 13 residues. CDR1 SGHDN and CDR2 FVKESK come from the germline V gene. The ends were cut back, 6 bases at V and 1 base at J, with 10 bases in the middle.

This sequence joins TRBV7-2 and TRBJ2-1; the match to TRBD2 covers 9 bases. The CDR3 extends over 15 amino acids. The V gene's germline CDR1 is SGHTA and CDR2 FQGNSA. J lost 5 bases, V lost 1 base, and 3 bases had no gene match. This chain's CDR3 is CASSLVAGANNEQFF. In DNA, the CDR3 is TGTGCCAGCAGCTTAGTAGCGGGGGCGAACAATGAGCAGTTCTTC.

The V and J genes are TRBV7-9 and TRBJ2-7, with 10 positions matching TRBD2. CDR1 SEHNR and CDR2 FQNEAQ come from the germline V gene (reference sequence). The CDR3 extends over 14 amino acids. Trimming cost V 5 bases and J 2 bases; bases outside gene matches: 3. Here the CDR3 reads CASSISGGTYEQYF. The CDR3 DNA sequence: TGTGCCAGCAGCATTAGCGGGGGGACCTACGAGCAGTACTTC. Complete variable domain (other parts from reference TRBV7-9 and TRBJ2-7): DTGVSQNPRHKITKRGQNVTFRCDPISEHNRLYWYRQTLGQGPEFLTYFQNEAQLEKSRLLSDRFSAERPKGSFSTLEIQRTEQGDSAMYLCASSISGGTYEQYFGPGTRLTVT.

This chain links TRBV19 with TRBJ2-3; TRBD1 might be the D (6 bases). Per the germline V gene, CDR1 is LNHDA and CDR2 is SQIVND (reference sequence). Trimming cost V 6 bases and J 3 bases, with 16 bases left between them. CDR3 size: 15 residues. Here the CDR3 reads CASSPTGTRTDTQYF. The DNA of the CDR3 is TGTGCCAGTAGCCCTACAGGGACGAGGACAGATACGCAGTATTTT.

This clone was recorded only once. V gene TRBV5-5 combines with J gene TRBJ1-6; the D gene is possibly TRBD1 (6 bases). Trimming shortened V by 3 bases and J by 9 bases, and 16 bases separated the two germline ends. Germline CDR1 and CDR2: SGHKS and YYEKEE (reference sequence). This CDR3 is built from 15 residues. CDR3 DNA sequence: TGTGCCAGCAGCTATTTACAGGGTAGGAGTTCACCCCTCCACTTT. Translating gives CASSYLQGRSSPLHF.

This chain links TRBV5-5 with TRBJ1-1; 7 bases agree with TRBD1. The CDR3 runs to 14 residues. CDR1 is SGHKS, CDR2 YYEKEE, per germline (reference sequence). V gave up 0 bases and J gave up 6 bases; unmatched junction bases: 5. CDR3 residues: CASSLDRGDPEAFF. The CDR3 coding sequence is TGTGCCAGCAGCTTGGACAGGGGAGACCCTGAAGCTTTCTTT.

This chain connects TRBV25-1 to TRBJ1-6, with 8 bases fitting TRBD1. The CDR3 spans 14 residues. Germline lookup yields CDR1 MGHDK and CDR2 SYGVNS. The V segment lost 4 bases and the J segment 4 bases; nucleotides outside the gene matches: 0. Here the CDR3 reads CASSGTGYNSPLHF. CDR3 nucleotide sequence: TGTGCCAGCAGTGGGACAGGGTATAATTCACCCCTCCACTTT.

The chain has TRBV4-1 and TRBJ1-1, with 9 nucleotides matching TRBD1. V gave up 6 bases and J gave up 4 bases; unmatched junction bases: 12. This CDR3 spans 16 amino acids. Germline assignment: CDR1 MGHRA and CDR2 YSYEKL. The CDR3 DNA follows: TGCGCCAGCAGTAAGGGACAGGGACTATCGTTCACTGAAGCTTTCTTT. Translating it yields CASSKGQGLSFTEAFF.

The V call is TRBV5-1, the J call TRBJ2-3; 11 nucleotides agree with TRBD2. This CDR3 region has 16 residues. CDR1 and CDR2 from the germline V gene are SGHRS and YFSETQ. V shed 4 bases, J shed 4 bases, and the junction held 8 bases outside the gene matches. CDR3 bases: TGCGCCAGCAGCACTAGGACTAGCGGGCAGCCAGATACGCAGTATTTT. Amino acids: CASSTRTSGQPDTQYF. Together with reference TRBV5-1 and TRBJ2-3, the CDR3 gives the full variable domain: KAGVTQTPRYLIKTRGQQVTLSCSPISGHRSVSWYQQTPGQGLQFLFEYFSETQRNKGNFPGRFSGRQFSNSRSEMNVSTLELGDSALYLCASSTRTSGQPDTQYFGPGTRLTVL.

The rearrangement joins TRBV2 to TRBJ2-5; 11 bases match TRBD1. V shed 7 bases and J 1 base; nucleotides not matched to a gene: 5. CDR3 size: 15 residues. Germline V lookup: CDR1 SNHLY, CDR2 FYNNEI. The DNA of the CDR3 is TGTGCCAGCAATCCCGGGACAGGGGGCCAAGAGACCCAGTACTTC. This codes for CASNPGTGGQETQYF.

This clone was seen a handful of times. V usage is TRBV6-5 and J usage is TRBJ1-3, with D perhaps TRBD1 (5 bases). Germline V gene sequence: CDR1 MNHEY, CDR2 SVGAGI. The CDR3 spans 14 residues. V lost 6 bases, J lost 3 bases, and 12 bases lay in between. The CDR3 DNA follows: TGTGCCAGCAGCCAGGGCCCCGGTGGAAACACCATATATTTT. It encodes CASSQGPGGNTIYF.

The chain combines TRBV7-2 with TRBJ1-1; no reliable D call. CDR1 SGHTA and CDR2 FQGNSA come from the germline V gene. This CDR3 spans 16 amino acids. Between the trimmed V and J ends, which lost 2 bases and 0 bases, there was a span of 13 bases. The CDR3 DNA follows: TGTGCCAGCAGCTTATTGTCAGGTGTGATGAACACTGAAGCTTTCTTT. It encodes CASSLLSGVMNTEAFF. The entire variable domain, with the rest obtained from reference TRBV7-2 and TRBJ1-1, is as follows: GAGVSQSPSNKVTEKGKDVELRCDPISGHTALYWYRQSLGQGLEFLIYFQGNSAPDKSGLPSDRFSAERTGGSVSTLTIQRTQQEDSAVYLCASSLLSGVMNTEAFFGQGTRLTVV.

The genes are TRBV13 and TRBJ1-4; D is unclear. The CDR3 covers 16 residues. In germline, CDR1 is PRHDT, CDR2 FYEKMQ (reference sequence). Trimming removed 5 bases from V and 10 bases from J, with 23 bases in between. The CDR3 DNA follows: TGTGCCAGCAGCCTCACGGCGGGGAGACCAGGAGGAAAACTGTTTTTT. Encoded protein: CASSLTAGRPGGKLFF. The full variable domain, with the rest looked up from reference TRBV13 and TRBJ1-4, is AAGVIQSPRHLIKEKRETATLKCYPIPRHDTVYWYQQGPGQDPQFLISFYEKMQSDKGSIPDRFSAQQFSDYHSELNMSSLELGDSALYFCASSLTAGRPGGKLFFGSGTQLSVL.

J is TRBJ1-5 and V is TRBV28; D not resolved. The V end was cut by 3 bases, the J end by 1 base, with 13 bases between. Germline CDR1 MDHEN, CDR2 SYDVKM. This CDR3 is 16 amino acids long. This chain's CDR3 is CASSFKGSGSNQPQHF. CDR3 DNA sequence: TGTGCCAGCAGTTTCAAAGGTTCGGGAAGCAATCAGCCCCAGCATTTT.

This chain links TRBV27 with TRBJ1-2; 7 bases line up with TRBD1. With V trimmed by 3 bases and J by 4 bases, 5 bases remained unmatched. Germline CDR1 MNHEY, CDR2 SMNVEV (reference sequence). The CDR3 consists of 14 residues. CDR3 protein: CASSLGQPRYGYTF. In nucleotides, the CDR3 is TGTGCCAGCAGTTTGGGACAGCCACGCTATGGCTACACCTTC.

CDR3 amino acids: CASSSGTRTYNEQFF. CDR3 in DNA: TGCGCCAGCAGCTCCGGGACTAGAACCTACAATGAGCAGTTCTTC. This chain joins TRBV5-1 and TRBJ2-1; 8 bases match TRBD2. Per the germline V gene, CDR1 is SGHRS and CDR2 is YFSETQ. This CDR3 spans 15 amino acids. After removal of 3 bases from V and 2 bases from J, the junction contained 4 bases not matched to a gene.